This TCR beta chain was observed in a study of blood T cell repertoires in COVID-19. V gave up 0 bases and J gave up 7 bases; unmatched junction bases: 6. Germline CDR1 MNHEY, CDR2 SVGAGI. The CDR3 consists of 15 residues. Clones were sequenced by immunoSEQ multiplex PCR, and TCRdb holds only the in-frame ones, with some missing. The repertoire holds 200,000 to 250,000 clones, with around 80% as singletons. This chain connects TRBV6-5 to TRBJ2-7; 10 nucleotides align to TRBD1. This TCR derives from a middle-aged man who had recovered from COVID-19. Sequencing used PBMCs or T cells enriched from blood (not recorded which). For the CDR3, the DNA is TGTGCCAGCAGTTACTCCCGGGACAGGGGCGGGGAGCAGTACTTC. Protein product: CASSYSRDRGGEQYF.